The T cell receptor beta chain described here comes from a study of T cell clonality in common variable immunodeficiency. Study-wide results and limits: Common variable immunodeficiency TCR beta sequences reportedly had fewer deletions and N-nucleotide insertions.

J lost 2 bases, V lost 3 bases, and 5 bases had no gene match. CDR3 length: 16 residues. CDR1 and CDR2 from the germline V gene are KGHSH and LQKENI. Produced via immunoSEQ multiplex PCR; TCRdb's table is partial and in-frame only. The table lists 30,000 or so clones, no singletons, with under 4% in the top ten. On this clone: As yet, its antigen is unknown. The read halts 3 residues ahead of the CDR3 end, with the missing end drawn from the germline J gene.

This chain joins TRBV18 and TRBJ1-3; TRBD1 matches at 9 bases. The specimen was peripheral blood mononuclear cells. This sequence was found in a human donor with common variable immunodeficiency. The sequenced CDR3 bases are TGTGCCAGCTCACCCGGGACAGGGTTAACTGGAAACACC. Its protein is CASSPGTGLTGNT. The whole CDR3 protein reads CASSPGTGLTGNTIYF.